The rows below give T cell receptor beta chains drawn from one sample of a study of shared clonotypes between healthy human individuals. Some clones are missing from TCRdb's copy, which holds only in-frame ones; the method was immunoSEQ multiplex PCR. This sample has some 2.4 million clones; 90% to 95% occur once, and the top ten carry roughly 0.36%. Sequenced input: naive CD4+ T cells from PBMCs. The receptors here all came from a man aged 18 to 29 in good health. Some clones in this sample may be carry-over from other donors' samples. CDR3s include the opening cysteine and the closing phenylalanine or tryptophan. A D gene is named only where the DNA matches it firmly. Clone size, where shown, is once, few, many, or a class for clones that have expanded.

D | J | size | V | DNA | CDR3
TRBD1 | TRBJ1-6 | . | TRBV27 | TGTGCCAGCAGTTTGGGACAGAGTAATTCACCCCTCCACTTT | CASSLGQSNSPLHF
TRBD1 | TRBJ1-6 | . | TRBV7-2 | TGTGCCAGCAACTATGGACAGGGCAATTCACCCCTCCACTTT | CASNYGQGNSPLHF
TRBD2 | TRBJ2-3 | . | TRBV18 | TGTGCCAGCCGTCTAGCGGGAGGACTCACAGATACGCAGTATTTT | CASRLAGGLTDTQYF
TRBD1 | TRBJ1-2 | . | TRBV7-9 | TGTGCCAGCAGCTTTACTGGCGACAGGGGGATTTGGGCTGGCTACACCTTC | CASSFTGDRGIWAGYTF
. | TRBJ1-4 | . | TRBV2 | TGTGCCAGCAGGGAGAGTGAAAAACTGTTTTTT | CASRESEKLFF
. | TRBJ1-1 | once | TRBV5-8 | TGTGCCAGCAGAAGCTACCCCGGGGCCGAGGGAACTGAAGCTTTCTTT | CASRSYPGAEGTEAFF
. | TRBJ2-1 | . | TRBV7-2 | TGTGCCAGCAGCTTAAATCGACTTGAGCAGTTCTTC | CASSLNRLEQFF
. | TRBJ2-7 | . | TRBV28 | TGTGCCACCACAGTCCCGGGACTTCCGTACGAGCAGTACTTC | CATTVPGLPYEQYF
. | TRBJ2-3 | . | TRBV5-4 | TGTGCCAGCAGCTCCGGCGGGCCTAGCGCAGATACGCAGTATTTT | CASSSGGPSADTQYF
. | TRBJ1-2 | . | TRBV19 | TGTGCCAGTAGTATAGATTTACTACAGGGCTATGGCTACACCTTC | CASSIDLLQGYGYTF
. | TRBJ2-3 | . | TRBV5-1 | TGCGCCAGCAGCTTAGGAGAGGAGGCTACATATACGCAGTATTTT | CASSLGEEATYTQYF
TRBD1 | TRBJ1-3 | once | TRBV27 | TGTGCCAGCGTAAGACAGGGCCAACTGAGAATCAGCTCTGGAAACACCATATATTTT | CASVRQGQLRISSGNTIYF
. | TRBJ2-2 | . | TRBV10-1 | TGCGCCAGCAGTGATGGCAGGGTGGCCACCGGGGAGCTGTTTTTT | CASSDGRVATGELFF
TRBD2 | TRBJ2-1 | . | TRBV6-5 | TGTGCCAGCAGCGGGGCTCGGAGCGGGAGCAATGAGCAGTTCTTC | CASSGARSGSNEQFF
. | TRBJ2-2 | . | TRBV7-6 | TGTGCCAGCAGCCTAGGCTTGAGTTGGGGGGAGCTGTTTTTT | CASSLGLSWGELFF
. | TRBJ2-5 | . | TRBV11-2 | TGTGCCAGCAGCTCGCCAGGGGTCTCCCGAGAGACCCAGTACTTC | CASSSPGVSRETQYF
. | TRBJ1-5 | few | TRBV10-3 | TGTGCCATCAGTGAGTCGACCAGGGAGTCAGCACCCAGCCCCCAGCATTTT | CAISESTRESAPSPQHF
. | TRBJ1-4 | . | TRBV18 | TGTGCCAGCTCACCACCTCGCTCTGCAACTAATGAAAAACTGTTTTTT | CASSPPRSATNEKLFF
. | TRBJ1-1 | . | TRBV7-9 | TGTGCCAGCAGCTTAGTATCTTCGGGAGAAGCTTTCTTT | CASSLVSSGEAFF